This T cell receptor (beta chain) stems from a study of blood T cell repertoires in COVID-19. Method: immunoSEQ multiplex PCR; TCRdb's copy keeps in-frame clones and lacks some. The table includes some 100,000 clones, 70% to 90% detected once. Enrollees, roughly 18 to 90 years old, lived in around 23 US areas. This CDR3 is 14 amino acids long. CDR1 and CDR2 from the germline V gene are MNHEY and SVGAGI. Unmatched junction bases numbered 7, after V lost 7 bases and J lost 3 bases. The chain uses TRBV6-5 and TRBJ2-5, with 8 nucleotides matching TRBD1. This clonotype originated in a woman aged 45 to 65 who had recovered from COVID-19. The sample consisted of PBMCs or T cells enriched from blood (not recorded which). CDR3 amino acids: CASTPRQGKETQYF. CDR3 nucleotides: TGTGCCAGCACCCCCAGACAGGGGAAAGAGACCCAGTACTTC.